A selection of T cell receptor beta chains follows, all from one sample in a study of CXCR4 blockade with PD-1 therapy in pancreatic cancer. Sequenced by immunoSEQ multiplex PCR; TCRdb stores in-frame clones only, minus some. This sample has around 2,000 clones, with about 56% found just once. Sequenced sample: tumor tissue. Receptor source: a human donor with pancreatic ductal adenocarcinoma. CDR3s include the opening cysteine and the closing phenylalanine or tryptophan. D genes are given only for firm matches. Size is omitted from some rows. Given values are once, few, many or a class for expanded clones.

>TRBD2|.|TRBJ2-1|TRBV19
TGTGCCAGTAGTATTAGCGGGGGGGCTTCCTACAATGAGCAGTTCTTC
CASSISGGASYNEQFF
>TRBD2|.|TRBJ2-5|TRBV14
TGTGCCAGCAGCCAAGGAAGCACTAGCGGCCCCCAAGAGACCCAGTACTTC
CASSQGSTSGPQETQYF
>TRBD1|.|TRBJ2-7|TRBV6-8
TGTGCCAGCAGTTACTCTGCGGACAGGGTGTCCTACGAGCAGTACTTC
CASSYSADRVSYEQYF
>.|.|TRBJ1-3|TRBV19
TGTGCCAGTGGAGGTTTGACCGGAAACACCATATATTTT
CASGGLTGNTIYF
>.|few|TRBJ1-1|TRBV18
TGTGCCAGCTCGTTGACAGGCAACACTGAAGCTTTCTTT
CASSLTGNTEAFF
>.|.|TRBJ2-1|TRBV19
TGTGCCAGTAGTTGGACAGGGACTATGAATGAGCAGTTCTTC
CASSWTGTMNEQFF
>TRBD1|once|TRBJ1-4|TRBV15
TGTGCCACCAGCAGAGAGAAACAGGGGCGAGGCGAAAAACTGTTTTTT
CATSREKQGRGEKLFF
>.|.|TRBJ2-5|TRBV6-8
TGTGCCAGCAGTCTCACAGGGATTGAGGAGACCCAGTACTTC
CASSLTGIEETQYF
>TRBD1|few|TRBJ1-1|TRBV19
TGTGCCAGTAGGGCGGACAGGTACTTGACTGAAGCTTTCTTT
CASRADRYLTEAFF
>TRBD1|few|TRBJ1-4|TRBV5-1
TGCGCCAGCAGCTTACTGGGGACAGTTAATGAAAAACTGTTTTTT
CASSLLGTVNEKLFF
>.|.|TRBJ2-5|TRBV19
TGTGCCAGTAGTATGGGTAAAGGGACCGGGTTCCAAGAGACCCAGTACTTC
CASSMGKGTGFQETQYF
>.|few|TRBJ1-1|TRBV11-3
TGTGCCAGCAGCTTGATCCACAGGGACACTGAAGCTTTCTTT
CASSLIHRDTEAFF
>TRBD1|.|TRBJ1-2|TRBV14
TGTGCCAGCAGCTACCGGGACAGTCGGATTTTCTATGGCTACACCTTC
CASSYRDSRIFYGYTF
>.|few|TRBJ1-4|TRBV18
TGTGCCAGCTCACTCCAAGGCGGTAATGAAAAACTATTTTTT
CASSLQGGNEKLFF
>.|.|TRBJ1-1|TRBV18
TGTGCCAGCTCACCCAGGAACACTGAAGCTTTCTTT
CASSPRNTEAFF
>.|.|TRBJ2-3|TRBV19
TGTGCCAGTAGTATAGATGGACAGCCCACAGATACGCAGTATTTT
CASSIDGQPTDTQYF
>TRBD1|once|TRBJ2-3|TRBV19
TGTGCCAGTAGGAGGACAGGGGGTCCAGATACGCAGTATTTT
CASRRTGGPDTQYF
>TRBD1|.|TRBJ2-1|TRBV23-1
TGCGCCAGCAGTCAACCTAGACAGGGCCGGTTTAACAATGAGCAGTTCTTC
CASSQPRQGRFNNEQFF
>TRBD2|.|TRBJ2-3|TRBV10-3
TGTGCCATCAGGCTAGCGGGGAATATAGATATGCAGTATTTT
CAIRLAGNIDMQYF
>.|few|TRBJ1-1|TRBV6-4
TGTGCCAGCAGTGAAGGATGGGAAGCTTTCTTT
CASSEGWEAFF
>.|.|TRBJ1-6|TRBV30
TGTGCCTGGGAAGAACAGTATAATTCACCCCTCCACTTT
CAWEEQYNSPLHF
>.|.|TRBJ2-1|TRBV18
TGTGCCAGCTCACCCCCGGCCCCACGGATGGAGCAGTTCTTC
CASSPPAPRMEQFF
>.|few|TRBJ2-2|TRBV6-8
TGTGCCAGCAGTGATGGGACCCACACCGGGGAGCTGTTTTTT
CASSDGTHTGELFF
>.|.|TRBJ1-2|TRBV14
TGTGCCAGCAGCCAAGACACTAACTATGGCTACACCTTC
CASSQDTNYGYTF
>.|.|TRBJ2-1|TRBV6-4
TGTGCCAGCAGTTACTCGGGGGTCTTCCGCTGGTTCTTC
CASSYSGVFRWFF
>.|.|TRBJ1-1|TRBV18
TGTGCCAGCTCACGCGGACCCAACACTGAAGCTTTCTTT
CASSRGPNTEAFF
>.|.|TRBJ1-1|TRBV18
TGTGCCAGCTCTCTTAACGGGGGAGACACTGAAGCTTTCTTT
CASSLNGGDTEAFF
>TRBD1|.|TRBJ1-1|TRBV28
TGTGCCAGCAGTTCCCAGGGACAGGGTCACTCTTTTGGAGCTTTCTTT
CASSSQGQGHSFGAFF
>.|.|TRBJ2-6|TRBV1
TGCACCAGCAGTTTACGATGTTTGTGCACAAAGCGGGCCAACGTCCTGACTTTC
CTSSLRCLCTKRANVLTF
>TRBD1|few|TRBJ1-4|TRBV6-1
TGTGCCAGCAGTGAAGACAGGGGCAATGAAAAACTGTTTTTT
CASSEDRGNEKLFF
>.|once|TRBJ1-1|TRBV30
TGTGCCTGGACTAGACTACGGGACACTGAAGCTTTCTTT
CAWTRLRDTEAFF
>.|few|TRBJ2-5|TRBV30
TGTGCCTGGAGTATTATGGGGGCCACAGAGACCCAGTACTTC
CAWSIMGATETQYF
>.|.|TRBJ1-1|TRBV18
TGTGCCAGCTCACCCGGGCGATTTGAAGCTTTCTTT
CASSPGRFEAFF
>.|.|TRBJ2-7|TRBV9
TGTGCCAGCAGCCCCCAGGGGGGTAGGTACGAGCAGTACTTC
CASSPQGGRYEQYF
>TRBD2|once|TRBJ2-7|TRBV28
TGTGCCAGCAGTCAACAGAGGGGACTAACCTACGAGCAGTACTTC
CASSQQRGLTYEQYF
>.|.|TRBJ2-3|TRBV5-1
TGCGCCAGCAGCCTACCGGCCCGCACAGATACGCAGTATTTT
CASSLPARTDTQYF
>.|.|TRBJ2-4|TRBV19
TGTGCCAGTAGTTTTACCGTGAAGGCAGGCATTCAGTACTTC
CASSFTVKAGIQYF
>.|.|TRBJ1-1|TRBV12-5
TGTGCTAGTGGGTTTGGATCTACAGGGCGGTCGACTGAAGCTTTCTTT
CASGFGSTGRSTEAFF
>TRBD1|.|TRBJ2-1|TRBV10-2
TGCGCCAGCAGGCTGGGGACAGGGGGCAATGAGCAGTTCTTC
CASRLGTGGNEQFF
>.|once|TRBJ2-5|TRBV19
TGTGCCAGTAGTAGAACGGGGGAAGAGACCCAGTACTTC
CASSRTGEETQYF
>TRBD1|few|TRBJ1-6|TRBV27
TGTGCCAGCAGTTTAGTGGCAGGGGGCTATTCACCCCTCCACTTT
CASSLVAGGYSPLHF
>.|.|TRBJ1-1|TRBV19
TGTGCCAGTAGTATCCGGCAGAACAGCATGAACACTGAAGCTTTCTTT
CASSIRQNSMNTEAFF
>.|few|TRBJ2-7|TRBV6-8
TGTGCCAGCAGTTACAAAGGGGACGAGCAGTACTTC
CASSYKGDEQYF
>.|.|TRBJ1-1|TRBV18
TGTGCCAGCTCTCCTTGGGGCACTGAAGCTTTCTTT
CASSPWGTEAFF
>.|.|TRBJ2-7|TRBV6-8
TGTGCCAGCAGCCCGGCGACCTACGAGCAGTACTTC
CASSPATYEQYF
>.|few|TRBJ1-1|TRBV6-8
TGTGCCAGCAGTTACTCGATACTCAGGGGTGAAGCTTTCTTT
CASSYSILRGEAFF
>.|.|TRBJ1-4|TRBV30
TGTGCCTGGAGTGTAGTTGGGGGTGAGGGTGAAAAACTGTTTTTT
CAWSVVGGEGEKLFF
>.|.|TRBJ1-2|TRBV19
TGTGCCAGTAGTATCTCGGGTTTTGGCTACACCTTC
CASSISGFGYTF
>.|few|TRBJ1-5|TRBV28
TGTGCCAGCAGTTTAGCACACAGCAATCAGCCCCAGCATTTT
CASSLAHSNQPQHF
>TRBD1|.|TRBJ2-2|TRBV18
TGTGCCAGCTCACCGGTTCCGGGACAGGGGGAGCTGTTTTTT
CASSPVPGQGELFF
>TRBD1|few|TRBJ2-7|TRBV6-8
TGTGCCAGCAGCCCGCTCGGGACAGGGAGACCGTACTTC
CASSPLGTGRPYF
>TRBD1|.|TRBJ2-5|TRBV19
TGTGCCAGCGCTGACAGGGCTTTGTACCAAGAGACCCAGTACTTC
CASADRALYQETQYF
>.|.|TRBJ1-4|TRBV29-1
TGCAGCGTTTTAGGGGTCCCTAGGGGAAAACTGTTTTTT
CSVLGVPRGKLFF
>.|.|TRBJ1-1|TRBV19
TGTGCCAGTAGTACAGGGAACACTGAAGCTTTCTTT
CASSTGNTEAFF
>.|.|TRBJ2-4|TRBV14
TGTGCCAGCAGCCAAGATACGGGTGCGGGGACCAAAAACATTCAGTACTTC
CASSQDTGAGTKNIQYF